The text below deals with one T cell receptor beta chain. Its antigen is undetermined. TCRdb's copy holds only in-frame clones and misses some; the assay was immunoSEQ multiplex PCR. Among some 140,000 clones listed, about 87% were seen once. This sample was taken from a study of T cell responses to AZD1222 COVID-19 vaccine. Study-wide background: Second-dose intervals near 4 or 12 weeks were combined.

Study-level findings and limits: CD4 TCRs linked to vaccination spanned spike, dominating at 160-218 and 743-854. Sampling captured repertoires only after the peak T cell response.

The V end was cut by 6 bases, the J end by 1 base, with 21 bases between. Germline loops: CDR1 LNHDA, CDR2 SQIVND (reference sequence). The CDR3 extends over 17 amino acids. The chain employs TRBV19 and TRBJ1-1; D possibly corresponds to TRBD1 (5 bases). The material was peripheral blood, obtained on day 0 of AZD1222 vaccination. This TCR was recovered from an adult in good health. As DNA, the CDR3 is TGTGCCAGTAGCCAATTGACAGCGGAAATTGCGAACACTGAAGCTTTCTTT. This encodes CASSQLTAEIANTEAFF.